The clone carrying this TCR beta chain was observed a handful of times. The data were taken from a study of blood T cell repertoires in COVID-19. In the study overall: Donors in the United States, Italy and Spain gave samples during acute or convalescent COVID-19. T cells, B-cell-depleted T cells, or PBMCs provided the cDNA or gDNA that served as material.

Authors' data handling: Amplifying reference gene primers gave estimates of nucleated cell counts. Sequencing used immunoSEQ multiplex PCR; TCRdb keeps in-frame clones, though not all of them. The DNA gave D and trimming, while V, J and clone size come from that table. The sample records 200,000 to 250,000 clones, around 85% being singletons. Sample: peripheral blood. The sequence came from a man aged 55 to 70 with acute or convalescent COVID-19.

As DNA, the CDR3 is TGTGCCAGCAGTCCTGGACAGTGGGGGCCTGAAGCTTTCTTT. Its translation is CASSPGQWGPEAFF. The chain employs TRBV27 and TRBJ1-1, with D maybe TRBD1 (6 bases). Between the trimmed V and J ends, which lost 5 bases and 6 bases, there was a span of 16 bases. CDR3 length: 14 residues. Germline-derived CDR1 and CDR2 are MNHEY and SMNVEV (reference sequence).